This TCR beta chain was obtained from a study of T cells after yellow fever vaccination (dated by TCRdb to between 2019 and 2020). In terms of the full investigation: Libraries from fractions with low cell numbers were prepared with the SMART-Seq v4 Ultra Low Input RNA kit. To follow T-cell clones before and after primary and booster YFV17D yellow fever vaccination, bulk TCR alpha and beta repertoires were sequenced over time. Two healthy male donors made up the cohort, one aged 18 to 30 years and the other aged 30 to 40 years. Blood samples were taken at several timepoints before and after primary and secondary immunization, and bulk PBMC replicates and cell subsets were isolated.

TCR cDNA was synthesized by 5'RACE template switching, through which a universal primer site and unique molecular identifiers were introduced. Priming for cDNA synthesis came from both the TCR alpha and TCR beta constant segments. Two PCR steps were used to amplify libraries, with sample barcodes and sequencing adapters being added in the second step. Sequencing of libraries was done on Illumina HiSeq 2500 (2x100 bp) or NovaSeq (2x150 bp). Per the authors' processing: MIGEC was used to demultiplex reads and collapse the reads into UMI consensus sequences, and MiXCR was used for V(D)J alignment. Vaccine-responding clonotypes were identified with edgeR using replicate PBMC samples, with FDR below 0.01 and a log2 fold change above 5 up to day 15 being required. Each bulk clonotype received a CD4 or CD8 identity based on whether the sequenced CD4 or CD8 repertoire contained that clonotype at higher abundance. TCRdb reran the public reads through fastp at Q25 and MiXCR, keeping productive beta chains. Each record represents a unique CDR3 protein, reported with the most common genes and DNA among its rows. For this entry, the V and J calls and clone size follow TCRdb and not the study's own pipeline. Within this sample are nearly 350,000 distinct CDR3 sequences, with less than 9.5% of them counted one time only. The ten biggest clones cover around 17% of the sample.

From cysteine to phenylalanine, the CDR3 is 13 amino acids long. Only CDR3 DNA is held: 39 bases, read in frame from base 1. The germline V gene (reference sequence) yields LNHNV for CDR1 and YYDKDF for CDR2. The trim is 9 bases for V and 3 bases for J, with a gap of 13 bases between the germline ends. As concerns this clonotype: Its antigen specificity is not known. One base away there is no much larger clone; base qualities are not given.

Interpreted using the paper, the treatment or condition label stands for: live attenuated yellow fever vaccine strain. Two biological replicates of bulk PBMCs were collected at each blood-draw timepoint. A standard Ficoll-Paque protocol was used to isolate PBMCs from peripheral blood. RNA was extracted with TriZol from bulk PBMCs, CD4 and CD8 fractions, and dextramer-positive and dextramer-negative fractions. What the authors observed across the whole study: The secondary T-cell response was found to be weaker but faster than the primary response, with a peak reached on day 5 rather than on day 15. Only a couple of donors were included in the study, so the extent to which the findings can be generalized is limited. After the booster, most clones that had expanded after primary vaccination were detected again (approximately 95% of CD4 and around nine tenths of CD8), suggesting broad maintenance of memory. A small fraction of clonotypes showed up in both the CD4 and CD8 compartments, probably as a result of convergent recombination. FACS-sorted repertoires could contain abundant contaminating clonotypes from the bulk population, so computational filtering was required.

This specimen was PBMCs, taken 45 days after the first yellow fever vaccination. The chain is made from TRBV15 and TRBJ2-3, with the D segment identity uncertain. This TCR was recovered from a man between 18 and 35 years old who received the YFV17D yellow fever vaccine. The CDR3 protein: CATTHGLTDTQYF. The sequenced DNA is TGTGCCACAACGCACGGGTTGACAGATACGCAGTATTTT.